This T cell receptor (beta chain) comes out of a study of control samples from healthy donors and cancer patients. The V end was cut by 8 bases, the J end by 2 bases, with 12 bases between. This CDR3 is built from 13 residues. Looked up from germline, CDR1 is KGHSH and CDR2 is LQKENI. Profiling relied on immunoSEQ multiplex PCR, and the TCRdb table lists in-frame clones only, not all of them. The profile shows some 130,000 clones, more than 80% of them singletons. This receptor was obtained from a man aged 40-55 years in good health. The rearrangement joins TRBV18 to TRBJ1-1; D is undetermined. The sample taken for sequencing was blood. The CDR3 sequence: CASPTDTNTEAFF. The CDR3 DNA follows: TGTGCCAGCCCAACTGACACAAACACTGAAGCTTTCTTT.